Below, one T cell receptor (beta chain) is given with its context. This clone's antigen is unknown. No clone much larger than this one lies a single base away; base qualities are absent. RNA was extracted using the RNeasy kit, and 0.5 to 1 microgram was reverse transcribed with random hexamers. TCR beta CDR3 regions were amplified with the immunoSEQ multiplex PCR assay covering 54 Vbeta and 13 Jbeta segments. PCR amplification bias was corrected by using a synthetic template baseline for primer optimization and computational correction. On the study's bioinformatics: Only productive sequences were kept, with reads annotated to V, D and J genes according to IMGT and analyzed in immunoSEQ Analyzer. Clonality was computed as one minus Shannon entropy normalized by log2 of the number of productive unique sequences. For each patient and control, public and private clones were evaluated within the 100 most prevalent clones. Clones were defined as Susac-specific when absent from the healthy and MS cohorts, from over a thousand published viral clones and from other ImmuneACCESS disease sequences. The public reads were run again by TCRdb, first through fastp at Q25 and then through MiXCR, and only productive beta chains were kept. Rows matching on CDR3 protein sequence are summarized as one entry with the most common DNA and genes. The V and J calls, along with clone size, are taken from TCRdb and not from the paper's own processing. This sample gives 300,000 or so distinct CDR3 sequences in total; 92% of them show up just once. The ten biggest clones cover roughly 0.07% of the sample.

Peripheral blood CD8+ and CD4+ T cells from healthy donors, Susac syndrome patients and multiple sclerosis patients were profiled by high-throughput TCR beta sequencing. Multiple sclerosis controls were treatment-naive patients with stable or active relapsing-remitting disease fulfilling revised McDonald criteria. Bulk CD8+ and CD4+ T cells were purified by magnetic negative isolation, while CD8+ TEMRA cells were enriched using FACS. Blood was collected in EDTA tubes and processed within 24 hours, with PBMCs isolated through density gradient centrifugation. PBMCs intended for TCR sequencing were cryopreserved in liquid nitrogen and thawed later in a water bath at 37 degrees C. A purity of at least 90% was achieved for sorted or isolated CD4+, CD8+ and CD8+ TEMRA cells. V and J lose 3 bases and 2 bases, and a span of 18 bases separates them. Via the germline V gene, CDR1 is SGHRS and CDR2 YFSETQ. The CDR3 goes from the cysteine to the phenylalanine over 16 residues. Only the CDR3 DNA is retained, 48 bases long and in frame from the first base.

This sample was included in a study of CD8 T cells in Susac syndrome (dated by TCRdb to about 2019). A note on the overall study: Repertoire sequencing was used to test whether CD8+ T cell activation and differentiation in Susac syndrome was antigen driven.

Broader findings and caveats from the paper: The study acknowledged that relatively few individuals were included in the TCR sequencing and HLA analysis.

Source material: CD4+ T cells from PBMCs. The chain uses TRBV5-1 and TRBJ2-7; too little of a D gene remains to name it. The receptor was isolated from a human donor with multiple sclerosis. The CDR3 region has the sequence CASSSATRSGTYEQYF. The bases read TGCGCCAGCAGCTCCGCGACACGATCGGGTACCTACGAGCAGTACTTC.